A single sample gave rise to the 21 T cell receptor beta chains below, sequenced in a study of cytomegalovirus exposure and HLA in healthy donors (dated by TCRdb to about 2017). The method was the immunoSEQ multiplex PCR assay. For the multiplex PCR, a mixture combining 60 forward primers for TCR Vbeta segments and 13 reverse primers for TCR Jbeta segments was used. TCRdb took this table from immuneACCESS and kept in-frame rearrangements with V and J called. Such tables lack part of the clones; where checked against another copy, unresolved V genes explain under half of the gap, and the rest is unexplained. The sample yields 120,000 or so clones; approximately 77% were counted once. The top ten hold about 5% of the sample. The sample consisted of PBMCs. These receptors all stem from a man aged 50 to 60 in good health and CMV-seropositive.

The chain is built from TRBV18 and TRBJ2-1; D is unresolved. The CDR3 has 13 residues. With 2 bases removed from V and 10 bases from J, the gap between germline ends came to 12 bases. Germline CDR1 and CDR2: KGHSH and LQKENI. CDR3 sequence (DNA): TGTGCCAGCTCACCAGGGCCGCGTGAGGAGCAGTTCTTC. It encodes CASSPGPREEQFF.

This clone was detected only once. The chain has TRBV6-1 and TRBJ2-7; 12 bases agree with TRBD2. The trim removed 6 bases at V and 4 bases at J, leaving 4 bases unmatched. CDR1 is MNHNS and CDR2 is SASEGT in the germline V gene. CDR3 size: 14 residues. As DNA, the CDR3 is TGTGCCAGCAGGACTAGCGGGGGCAGTTACGAGCAGTACTTC. This codes for CASRTSGGSYEQYF.

The chain recombines TRBV2 with TRBJ1-1; TRBD1 agrees at 9 bases. Germline values: CDR1 SNHLY, CDR2 FYNNEI. The CDR3 runs 14 residues. The V gene end was trimmed by 6 bases and the J gene end by 5 bases; junction bases not matched to a gene: 7. This CDR3 is CASSETGGATEAFF. The CDR3 DNA reads TGTGCCAGCAGCGAAACAGGGGGCGCGACTGAAGCTTTCTTT.

This chain joins TRBV7-2 and TRBJ2-5; D is unclear. This CDR3 has 15 amino acids. Between the trimmed V and J ends, which lost 1 base and 4 bases, there was a span of 13 bases. The V gene's germline CDR1 is SGHTA and CDR2 FQGNSA. The CDR3 coding sequence is TGTGCCAGCAGCTTAGTAAACCGGAGAGGAGAGACCCAGTACTTC. This translates into CASSLVNRRGETQYF.

The chain couples TRBV18 to TRBJ1-6; possibly TRBD1 for D (6 bases). CDR3 length equals 14 residues. Trimming took off 3 bases at V and 7 bases at J, with 10 bases between the two ends. Looked up from germline, CDR1 is KGHSH and CDR2 is LQKENI. The CDR3 loop reads CASSPGQGNSPLHF. The CDR3 DNA reads as TGTGCCAGCTCACCCGGGCAGGGGAATTCACCCCTCCACTTT.

This clone was counted a few times. V gene TRBV19 combines with J gene TRBJ1-3, with D maybe TRBD1 (5 bases). In germline, CDR1 is LNHDA, CDR2 SQIVND (reference sequence). V lost 7 bases and J 0 bases, leaving 10 bases between the germline ends. The CDR3 is 14 amino acids. The CDR3 here is CASTRGGSGNTIYF. The CDR3 bases are TGTGCCAGTACCCGGGGGGGCTCTGGAAACACCATATATTTT. Using reference TRBV19 and TRBJ1-3 for the parts outside the CDR3, the full variable domain is DGGITQSPKYLFRKEGQNVTLSCEQNLNHDAMYWYRQDPGQGLRLIYYSQIVNDFQKGDIAEGYSVSREKKESFPLTVTSAQKNPTAFYLCASTRGGSGNTIYFGEGSWLTVV.

V is TRBV7-8 and J is TRBJ2-7, with D possibly being TRBD1 (7 bases). The V end was cut by 5 bases, the J end by 0 bases, with 11 bases between. This CDR3 is built from 14 residues. The V gene's germline CDR1 is SGHVS and CDR2 FQNEAQ. The CDR3: CASSPGGISYEQYF. In nucleotides, the CDR3 is TGTGCCAGCAGCCCAGGGGGGATCTCCTACGAGCAGTACTTC.

The chain couples TRBV5-1 to TRBJ1-1; tentatively, D is TRBD1 (6 bases). Trimming shortened V by 3 bases and J by 1 base, and 10 bases separated the two germline ends. The CDR3 has 14 residues. Germline values: CDR1 SGHRS, CDR2 YFSETQ. DNA for the CDR3: TGCGCCAGCAGCTCGGTCAGGGGGAACACTGAAGCTTTCTTT. Protein product: CASSSVRGNTEAFF.

The chain links TRBV6-4 to TRBJ1-1, with no clear D. The CDR3 is 13 residues long. V lost 2 bases, J lost 1 base, and 5 bases lay in between. Germline V lookup: CDR1 MRHNA, CDR2 SNTAGT. The CDR3 DNA follows: TGTGCCAGCAGTGACGGTAGGAACACTGAAGCTTTCTTT. Encoded protein: CASSDGRNTEAFF.

In DNA, the CDR3 is TGCAGCGTTGGCGGGACAGTCGAGCAGTACTTC. It encodes CSVGGTVEQYF. This chain uses TRBV29-1 with TRBJ2-7, with a weak D call TRBD1 (7 bases). The length of the CDR3 is 11 residues. Looked up from germline, CDR1 is SQVTM and CDR2 is ANQGSEA. V was clipped by 4 bases and J by 6 bases, with 10 bases between them.

J is TRBJ1-4 and V is TRBV2, with a possible D match to TRBD1 (6 bases). CDR1 is SNHLY and CDR2 is FYNNEI in the germline V gene. The CDR3 spans 13 residues. V lost 5 bases and J 5 bases, leaving 9 bases between the germline ends. CDR3 amino acids: CASSLTGNEKLFF. The CDR3 region has the DNA TGTGCCAGCAGTTTAACAGGGAATGAAAAACTGTTTTTT.

This chain connects TRBV6-6 to TRBJ2-7; D is unclear. This CDR3 spans 13 amino acids. CDR1 and CDR2 (germline): MNHNY, SVGAGI (reference sequence). Between the trimmed V and J ends, which lost 0 bases and 0 bases, there was a span of 3 bases. The CDR3: CASSYSSSYEQYF. The CDR3 nucleotides read TGTGCCAGCAGTTACTCCTCCTCCTACGAGCAGTACTTC.

The J gene is TRBJ1-5, the V gene TRBV27, with D unclear. CDR3 size: 15 residues. Germline V lookup: CDR1 MNHEY, CDR2 SMNVEV (reference sequence). The germline V and J ends were trimmed by 2 bases and 2 bases, with 10 bases remaining between them. The CDR3 region is CASSLTPTRNQPQHF. As DNA, the CDR3 is TGTGCCAGCAGTTTAACCCCCACACGCAATCAGCCCCAGCATTTT.

The chain is built from TRBV5-4 and TRBJ2-2, with D possibly TRBD1 on 6 matching bases. Deletions cut 3 bases from V and 7 bases from J, with 16 bases between. The germline V gene encodes CDR1 SGHNT and CDR2 YYREEE (reference sequence). This CDR3 has 15 residues. The CDR3 DNA reads as TGTGCCAGCAGCTACCCGAACAGGGCGAACGGGGAGCTGTTTTTT. This translates into CASSYPNRANGELFF.

The V and J genes are TRBV15 and TRBJ1-2; possible D gene TRBD1, 5 bases. Per germline, CDR1 LNHNV and CDR2 YYDKDF (reference sequence). The CDR3 is 11 residues long. Trimming took 1 base from V and 8 from J, leaving 5 bases between them. CDR3 protein: CATSRGGGYTF. Here the CDR3 DNA reads TGTGCCACCAGCAGAGGGGGCGGCTACACCTTC.

This chain uses TRBV5-1 with TRBJ1-3; tentative D call: TRBD1 (6 bases). V was shortened by 3 bases and J by 0 bases, with 10 bases between the two germline ends. Germline CDR1 is SGHRS and CDR2 is YFSETQ. CDR3 size: 15 residues. The CDR3 is CASSSGQYSGNTIYF. Here the CDR3 DNA reads TGCGCCAGCAGCTCCGGACAGTACTCTGGAAACACCATATATTTT.

The chain links TRBV6-1 to TRBJ2-5; 12 bases map to TRBD2. The CDR3 spans 15 residues. V dropped 7 bases and J dropped 5; count of bases not matched to a gene: 8. Per germline, CDR1 MNHNS and CDR2 SASEGT. CDR3 amino acids: CASTKRLAGEETQYF. The CDR3 DNA is TGTGCCAGCACGAAGAGACTAGCGGGGGAGGAGACCCAGTACTTC.

This sequence joins TRBV7-9 and TRBJ1-1; tentative D call: TRBD1 (5 bases). The ends were cut back, 1 base at V and 4 bases at J, with 13 bases in the middle. The germline V gene encodes CDR1 SEHNR and CDR2 FQNEAQ (reference sequence). The CDR3 is made up of 15 amino acids. The CDR3 DNA reads TGTGCCAGCAGCTTAGTAGGAACAAGGGGCACTGAAGCTTTCTTT. Translation gives CASSLVGTRGTEAFF.

The rearrangement joins TRBV6-1 to TRBJ2-7; 9 nucleotides line up with TRBD2. Germline-derived CDR1 and CDR2 are MNHNS and SASEGT. Unmatched junction bases numbered 5, after V lost 3 bases and J lost 5 bases. The CDR3 covers 14 residues. CDR3 in amino acids: CASSEAGGPNEQYF. The CDR3 bases are TGTGCCAGCAGTGAGGCGGGAGGGCCGAACGAGCAGTACTTC.

V usage is TRBV28 and J usage is TRBJ1-2; perhaps TRBD1 as D (6 bases). Germline CDR1 is MDHEN and CDR2 is SYDVKM. V shed 6 bases and J shed 7 bases, with 12 bases lying between them. This CDR3 has 12 residues. The DNA of the CDR3 is TGTGCCAGCAGCCCGGACAGCACTGGCTACACCTTC. Translated, it gives CASSPDSTGYTF.

This clone was detected only once. This rearrangement joins TRBV19 to TRBJ2-1; TRBD2 agrees at 7 bases. The germline gives CDR1 LNHDA, CDR2 SQIVND (reference sequence). CDR3 length equals 14 residues. Trimming at V came to 9 bases and at J to 5 bases, leaving 10 bases not matched to a gene. CDR3 coding DNA: TGTGCCAGCAACCCTAGCGGACTAGACAATGAGCAGTTCTTC. Translating it yields CASNPSGLDNEQFF. Complete variable domain (other parts from reference TRBV19 and TRBJ2-1): DGGITQSPKYLFRKEGQNVTLSCEQNLNHDAMYWYRQDPGQGLRLIYYSQIVNDFQKGDIAEGYSVSREKKESFPLTVTSAQKNPTAFYLCASNPSGLDNEQFFGPGTRLTVL.